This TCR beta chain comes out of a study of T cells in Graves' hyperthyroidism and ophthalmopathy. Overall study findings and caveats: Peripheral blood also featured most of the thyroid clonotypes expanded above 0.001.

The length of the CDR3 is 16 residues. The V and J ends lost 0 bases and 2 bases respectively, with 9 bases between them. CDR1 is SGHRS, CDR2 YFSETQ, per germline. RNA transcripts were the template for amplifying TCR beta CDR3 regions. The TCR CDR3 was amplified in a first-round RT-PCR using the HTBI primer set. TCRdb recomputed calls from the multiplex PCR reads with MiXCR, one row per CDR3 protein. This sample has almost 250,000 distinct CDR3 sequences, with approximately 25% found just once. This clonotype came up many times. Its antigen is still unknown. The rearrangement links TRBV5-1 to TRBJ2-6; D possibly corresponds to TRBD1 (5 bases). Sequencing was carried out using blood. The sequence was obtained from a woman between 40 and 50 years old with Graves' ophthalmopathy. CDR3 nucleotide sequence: TGCGCCAGCAGCTTGGGGTCAGGGCCTGGGGCCAACGTCCTGACTTTC. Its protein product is CASSLGSGPGANVLTF.